The subject of this entry is one TCR beta chain. Its cognate antigen has yet to be identified. No base qualities exist here, and no much larger clone lies one base off it. Library preparation employed the immunoSEQ multiplex PCR assay. The hsTCRB Kit was used according to the manufacturer's protocol to amplify rearranged TCR beta chain sequences. An Illumina MiSeq was used to sequence the TCRB libraries. Per the authors' processing: The proprietary platform of the kit vendor was used for demultiplexing, trimming and gene mapping. The table comes from immuneACCESS by way of TCRdb, which keeps in-frame sequences with V and J called. Part of the clones is missing from these tables; in studies checked, under half for an unresolved V gene and the rest for unknown reasons. V and J calls plus clone size are reproduced from that table; the DNA served to infer D and trimming. Within this sample are around 30,000 clones, with around 80% of them counted one time only. The ten most abundant clones make up roughly 8.2% of the sample.

This entry comes from a study of a mutant IDH1 vaccine in newly diagnosed glioma (dated by TCRdb to about 2021). Study-level background: Across visits V03 through V10, patients got a total of eight vaccinations, given in weeks 1, 3, 5, 7, 11, 15, 19 and 23. Vaccination began 4-6 weeks after radiotherapy alone, or alongside temozolomide cycles in the chemotherapy-containing groups. Of the approximately 33 treated patients, about 60% were male and approximately 40% were female, and the mean age was approximately 40 years. Prior to enrollment, standard therapy consisting of radiotherapy alone, temozolomide alone, or radiochemotherapy with temozolomide had been administered to patients, with the combination being received by most patients. Peripheral blood was collected at six visits: V03 (baseline), V05, V07, V10, V12 and V13. Longitudinal TCRB deep sequencing was done for 25 to 30 treated patients, wherever samples were available for exploratory analyses. What the study reported, not specific to this receptor: It was noted by the authors that analyses of patient blood samples could not be reproduced owing to sample limitations. Selection of PBMC samples for TCRB deep sequencing was based on availability. Changes in the top peripheral T cell clonotypes picked up by TCRB sequencing did not appear to be linked to pseudoprogression. Across multiple MHC alleles, vaccine-induced immune responses were seen in 90% to 95% of patients.

According to the study, the label for this sample's time point signals: week 23, last vaccination. Each vaccine dose was 300 ug of a 20-mer mutant IDH1 peptide in Montanide, given subcutaneously with topical imiquimod. The donors had newly diagnosed IDH1-mutant astrocytomas of WHO grade 3 or 4 that showed loss of nuclear ATRX. The samples were drawn from NOA16, a multicentre, single-arm, open-label phase I trial in Germany that tested a mutant IDH1 peptide vaccine in humans for the first time. Genomic DNA for TCRB sequencing was extracted from EDTA blood using the DNeasy Blood and Tissue Kit. As encoded in the germline V gene (reference sequence), CDR1 is SEHNR while CDR2 is FQNEAQ. The CDR3 sequence holds 11 residues, the cysteine and phenylalanine included. Only CDR3 DNA is held: 33 bases, read in frame from base 1. V is clipped by 5 bases and J by 6 bases, and the sequence between their germline boundaries is 5 bases long.

The sample in question was PBMCs, obtained from a glioma patient whose treatment included an IDH1 peptide vaccine. The receptor comes from a woman under 30 with glioma. The chain is made from TRBV7-9 and TRBJ2-1, with no D gene named confidently. DNA sequence: TGTGCCAGCAGCGCACTCAATGAGCAGTTCTTC. The resulting protein is CASSALNEQFF.